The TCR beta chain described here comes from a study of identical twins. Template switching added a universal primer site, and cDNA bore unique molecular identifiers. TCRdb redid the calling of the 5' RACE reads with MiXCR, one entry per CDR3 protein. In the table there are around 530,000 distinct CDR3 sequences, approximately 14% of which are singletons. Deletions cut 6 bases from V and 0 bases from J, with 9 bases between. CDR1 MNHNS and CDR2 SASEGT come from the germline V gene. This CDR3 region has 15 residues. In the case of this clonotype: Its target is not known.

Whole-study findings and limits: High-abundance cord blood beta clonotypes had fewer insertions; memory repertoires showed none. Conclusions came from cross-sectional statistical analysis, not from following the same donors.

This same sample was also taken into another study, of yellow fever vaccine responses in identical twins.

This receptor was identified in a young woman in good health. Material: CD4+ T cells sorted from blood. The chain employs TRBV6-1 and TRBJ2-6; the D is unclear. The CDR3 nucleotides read TGTGCCAGCAGCTTGCCTGTCTCTGGGGCCAACGTCCTGACTTTC. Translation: CASSLPVSGANVLTF.